This T cell receptor (beta chain) was sequenced in a study of shared clonotypes between healthy human individuals. Whole-study findings and limits: Naive subsets generally had larger estimated richness than memory subsets.

The germline gives CDR1 LNHDA, CDR2 SQIVND (reference sequence). The V end was cut by 7 bases, the J end by 0 bases, with 9 bases between. CDR3 length: 14 residues. Comments on this clone: As yet, its antigen is unknown.

Genomic DNA belonging to each subset was distributed in equal measure over several immunoSEQ plates. In the original analysis: Junction-only immunoSEQ sequences carried no quality scores, so filtering differed. Profiling relied on immunoSEQ multiplex PCR, and the TCRdb table lists in-frame clones only, not all of them. V, J and clone size are those of that table, while D and trimming were read from the DNA. The table has some 95,000 clones, about 70% seen once. The study enrolled healthy HIV-negative adults without recent acute infections or vaccinations as donors. This TCR was sampled from a man younger than 40 in good health. The rearrangement uses TRBV19 and TRBJ1-4; D possibly corresponds to TRBD1 (5 bases). The sequenced material came from memory CD8+ T cells sorted from blood. Subset described: CD45RO+ cells pooled with CCR7-negative TemRA cells. CDR3 DNA: TGTGCCAGTACGGGGCTTGCAACTAATGAAAAACTGTTTTTT. As protein: CASTGLATNEKLFF.